This T cell receptor (beta chain) was profiled in a study of T cell changes during pregnancy in multiple sclerosis. This clone was detected only once. Losses at the gene ends were 0 bases for V and 5 bases for J; bases not matched to a gene: 5. The germline CDR1 and CDR2 sequences are SNHLY and FYNNEI. This CDR3 has 16 amino acids. Sequencing used immunoSEQ multiplex PCR; TCRdb keeps in-frame clones, though not all of them. Found here are about 50,000 clones, about nine tenths of them singletons; the top ten hold 0.27%. This chain connects TRBV2 to TRBJ2-3, with 10 bases that match TRBD2. The sequence was collected from a female donor with multiple sclerosis, enrolled in a pregnancy study. The starting material was CD4+ T cells from peripheral blood mononuclear cells, obtained in the second trimester of pregnancy. The CDR3 nucleotides are TGTGCCAGCAGTGAAGCCAGCGGGGGGGCGGTAGATACGCAGTATTTT. Translating it yields CASSEASGGAVDTQYF.